Below are 10 T cell receptor beta chains sequenced from a single sample in a study of blood T cell repertoires in COVID-19. Only in-frame clones appear in the TCRdb table, and some are missing; sequencing was by immunoSEQ multiplex PCR. This sample has 95,000 to 100,000 clones; 85% occur once, and the top ten carry more than 1.5%. Input material: peripheral blood. These TCRs come from a woman in her 70s with active or convalescent COVID-19.

The chain carries TRBV2 and TRBJ1-6; 7 nucleotides line up with TRBD1. The junction had 7 bases not matched to a gene; V was cut back by 5 bases and J by 6 bases. Looked up from germline, CDR1 is SNHLY and CDR2 is FYNNEI. This CDR3 contains 15 residues. CDR3 sequence: CASSSTGTANSPLHF. The CDR3 DNA reads TGTGCCAGCAGTTCCACCGGGACAGCTAATTCACCCCTCCACTTT.

This chain joins TRBV7-2 and TRBJ1-2, with TRBD1 as a possible D gene (6 bases). Germline assignment: CDR1 SGHTA and CDR2 FQGNSA. V shed 2 bases and J shed 6 bases, with 13 bases lying between them. The length of the CDR3 is 14 residues. The CDR3 sequence is CASSLIGRGHGYTF. The CDR3 DNA sequence: TGTGCCAGCAGCTTAATCGGCAGGGGCCATGGCTACACCTTC.

The J gene is TRBJ2-1, the V gene TRBV2; the D is unclear. Between the trimmed V and J ends, which lost 5 bases and 4 bases, there was a span of 3 bases. The germline CDR1 and CDR2 sequences are SNHLY and FYNNEI. This CDR3 is built from 11 residues. The CDR3 reads CASSPYNEQFF. The CDR3 coding sequence is TGTGCCAGCAGTCCATACAATGAGCAGTTCTTC.

The V and J genes are TRBV6-2 or TRBV6-3 and TRBJ1-5; 11 nucleotides match TRBD1. Germline V gene lookup returns CDR1 MNHEY and CDR2 SVGEGT. The ends lost 5 bases at V and 6 bases at J; junction bases unmatched: 3. The CDR3 has 14 residues. CDR3 protein: CASSGTGGSQPQHF. In DNA form, the CDR3 reads TGTGCCAGCAGTGGGACAGGGGGAAGTCAGCCCCAGCATTTT.

Notes on this clone: Its ends do not fully match the called genes, so a read error is possible. The J gene is TRBJ2-7, the V gene TRBV5-6; 7 bases map to TRBD1. The CDR3 sequence is 15 residues long. The germline V gene encodes CDR1 SGHDT and CDR2 YYEEEE. As DNA, the CDR3 is TGTGCCAACAGCCGCCGGACTTCGACAGGGCTCGAGCAGTACTTC. It specifies CANSRRTSTGLEQYF.

This chain joins TRBV15 and TRBJ1-3, with D uncertain. CDR1 and CDR2 from the germline V gene are LNHNV and YYDKDF (reference sequence). The germline V and J ends were trimmed by 2 bases and 3 bases, with 11 bases remaining between them. This CDR3 spans 15 amino acids. The CDR3 DNA is TGTGCCACCAGCAGACTCTCCGGGTTTGGAAACACCATATATTTT. Translating it yields CATSRLSGFGNTIYF.

The rearrangement joins TRBV25-1 to TRBJ1-1; 9 nucleotides line up with TRBD1. V was clipped by 6 bases and J by 1 base; unmatched bases: 15. This CDR3 region has 18 residues. The germline gives CDR1 MGHDK, CDR2 SYGVNS. The CDR3 region is CASSPTGQGSKQNTEAFF. DNA of the CDR3: TGTGCCAGCAGCCCTACGGGACAGGGCAGTAAACAGAACACTGAAGCTTTCTTT.

The chain joins TRBV5-1 to TRBJ2-5, with 8 bases lining up with TRBD2. The germline V gene has CDR1 SGHRS and CDR2 YFSETQ. J gave up 5 bases and V 7 bases, and 10 bases lay outside the gene matches. The CDR3 loop spans 14 amino acids. The CDR3 bases are TGCGCCAGCCAGGGAGCGGGAGTAGGGGAGACCCAGTACTTC. Protein: CASQGAGVGETQYF.

The chain employs TRBV11-2 and TRBJ2-1; tentative D call: TRBD1 (6 bases). Germline CDR1 reads SGHAT; CDR2 reads FQNNGV. Trimming removed 11 bases at V and 0 bases at J, with 14 bases between. CDR3 length equals 14 residues. The CDR3 protein is CAGGTGSSYNEQFF. CDR3 coding DNA: TGTGCCGGGGGCACGGGGAGCTCCTACAATGAGCAGTTCTTC. Variable domain in full (rest from reference TRBV11-2 and TRBJ2-1): EAGVAQSPRYKIIEKRQSVAFWCNPISGHATLYWYQQILGQGPKLLIQFQNNGVVDDSQLPKDRFSAERLKGVDSTLKIQPAKLEDSAVYLCAGGTGSSYNEQFFGPGTRLTVL.

The J gene is TRBJ1-2, the V gene TRBV7-2; D possibly corresponds to TRBD1 (6 bases). Germline CDR1 reads SGHTA; CDR2 reads FQGNSA. Trimming pared 0 bases from V and 5 bases from J, leaving 7 bases between. CDR3 length equals 13 residues. The CDR3 sequence is CASSLAQGYGYTF. The CDR3 DNA reads TGTGCCAGCAGCTTAGCGCAGGGGTATGGCTACACCTTC. Full variable domain (missing parts from reference TRBV7-2 and TRBJ1-2): GAGVSQSPSNKVTEKGKDVELRCDPISGHTALYWYRQSLGQGLEFLIYFQGNSAPDKSGLPSDRFSAERTGGSVSTLTIQRTQQEDSAVYLCASSLAQGYGYTFGSGTRLTVV.